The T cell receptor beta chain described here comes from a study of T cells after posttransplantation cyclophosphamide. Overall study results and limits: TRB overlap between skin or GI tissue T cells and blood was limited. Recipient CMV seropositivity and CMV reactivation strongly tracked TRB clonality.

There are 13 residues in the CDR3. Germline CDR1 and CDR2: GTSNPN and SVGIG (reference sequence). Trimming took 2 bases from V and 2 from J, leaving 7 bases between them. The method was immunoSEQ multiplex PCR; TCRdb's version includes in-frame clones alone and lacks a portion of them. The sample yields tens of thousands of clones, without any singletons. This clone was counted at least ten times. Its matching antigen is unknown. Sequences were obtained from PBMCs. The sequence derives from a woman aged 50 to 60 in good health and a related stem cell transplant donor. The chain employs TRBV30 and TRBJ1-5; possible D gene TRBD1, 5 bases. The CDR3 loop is CAWSPGGNQPQHF. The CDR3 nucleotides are TGTGCCTGGAGTCCGGGGGGCAATCAGCCCCAGCATTTT.